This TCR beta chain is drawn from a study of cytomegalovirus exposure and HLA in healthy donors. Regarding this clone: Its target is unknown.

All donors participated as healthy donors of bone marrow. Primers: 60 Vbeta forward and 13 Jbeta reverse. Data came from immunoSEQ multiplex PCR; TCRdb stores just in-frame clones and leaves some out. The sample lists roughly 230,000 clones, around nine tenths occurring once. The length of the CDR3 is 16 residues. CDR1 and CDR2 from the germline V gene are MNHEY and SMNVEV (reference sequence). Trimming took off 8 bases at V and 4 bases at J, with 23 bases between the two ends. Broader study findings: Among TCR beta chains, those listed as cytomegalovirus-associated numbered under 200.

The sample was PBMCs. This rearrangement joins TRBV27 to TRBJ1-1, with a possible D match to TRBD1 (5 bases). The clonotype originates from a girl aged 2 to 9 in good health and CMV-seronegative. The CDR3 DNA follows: TGTGCCAGCCGGGAGGGGTGGGGCCGGGCGGGCACTGAAGCTTTCTTT. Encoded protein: CASREGWGRAGTEAFF.